Sequencing of this TCR beta chain was carried out in a study of cytomegalovirus exposure and HLA in healthy donors. Findings of the study overall: Analysis was carried out at a later point, and it linked a missense DCLRE1C variant to TCR beta V- and J-gene trimming. TCR beta chains numbering under 200 were designated cytomegalovirus-associated.

On this clone itself: The antigen remains undetermined.

Researchers ran the PCR with 60 Vbeta and 13 Jbeta primers. Using immunoSEQ multiplex PCR, the repertoire was profiled, and TCRdb retains in-frame clones only, with some absent. This sample has more than 150,000 clones, with about 88% found just once. Germline CDR1 and CDR2: SGHRS and YFSETQ. CDR3 length: 15 amino acids. The germline V and J ends were trimmed by 0 bases and 3 bases, with 12 bases remaining between them. The receptor was isolated from a girl less than two years old in good health and CMV-seronegative. V is TRBV5-1 and J is TRBJ2-5; a weak D match, TRBD2 (5 bases). Input material: PBMCs. For the CDR3, the DNA is TGCGCCAGCAGCTTGGAAGGTTCCGGGGAAGAGACCCAGTACTTC. Its protein is CASSLEGSGEETQYF.